Each of the 28 T cell receptor beta chains below was sequenced from the same sample in a study of OX40 agonist ivuxolimab in advanced cancers. Profiled with immunoSEQ multiplex PCR; TCRdb holds only in-frame clones, not every one. This sample has approximately 40,000 clones, with about 90% found just once. The input for sequencing was CD4+ or CD8+ T cells sorted from blood, taken in a trial of the OX40 agonist ivuxolimab. Every receptor here comes from an adult with an advanced solid tumor such as melanoma, head and neck, liver or kidney cancer.

The chain links TRBV6-5 to TRBJ1-2; TRBD1 might be the D (5 bases). V was cut by 5 bases and J by 2 bases, with 6 bases left in between. Germline CDR1 reads MNHEY; CDR2 reads SVGAGI. The CDR3 is 12 amino acids. The CDR3 DNA sequence: TGTGCCAGCAGTACAGGAAACTATGGCTACACCTTC. Encoded protein: CASSTGNYGYTF.

The V call is TRBV7-9, the J call TRBJ2-1, with 12 bases fitting TRBD2. CDR1 is SEHNR, CDR2 FQNEAQ, per germline (reference sequence). Trimming took 5 bases from V and 1 from J; bases not matched to a gene: 12. CDR3 size: 19 residues. The CDR3 nucleotides are TGTGCCAGCAGCCCCGGACTAGCGGGACCCGGGGATTCCTACAATGAGCAGTTCTTC. It specifies CASSPGLAGPGDSYNEQFF.

This CDR3 reads CASRDTMNTEAFF. The CDR3 DNA reads as TGTGCCAGTCGTGACACCATGAACACTGAAGCTTTCTTT. The V and J genes are TRBV19 and TRBJ1-1; the D is unclear. V lost 8 bases, J lost 0 bases, and 10 bases lay in between. This CDR3 contains 13 residues. Per germline, CDR1 LNHDA and CDR2 SQIVND (reference sequence).

The chain joins TRBV19 to TRBJ1-2; D gene uncertain. This CDR3 region has 14 residues. V lost 5 bases, J lost 4 bases, and 14 bases lay in between. The V gene's germline CDR1 is LNHDA and CDR2 SQIVND (reference sequence). CDR3 DNA sequence: TGTGCCAGTAGTCTTCGGACGGACGGCTATGGCTACACCTTC. It encodes CASSLRTDGYGYTF.

This clone was recorded once. A much larger clone lies a single base off, so this may be a read error. The V gene is TRBV9, the J gene TRBJ2-2; D gene unclear. Germline lookup yields CDR1 SGDLS and CDR2 YYNGEE. The V and J ends lost 2 bases and 7 bases respectively, with 3 bases between them. The CDR3 consists of 11 residues. CDR3 DNA sequence: TGTGCCAGCAGCGTGGGCGGGGAGCTGTTTTTT. Protein product: CASSVGGELFF.

Note on this clone: The sample carries other DNA sequences with the same CDR3. This chain uses TRBV9 with TRBJ2-2; unclear D gene. Trimming pared 4 bases from V and 2 bases from J, leaving 3 bases between. Germline values: CDR1 SGDLS, CDR2 YYNGEE. The CDR3 spans 12 residues. The CDR3 DNA sequence: TGTGCCAGCAGCTCAAACACCGGGGAGCTGTTTTTT. It is translated as CASSSNTGELFF.

The gene calls are TRBV2 and TRBJ1-3; TRBD1 matches 9 bases. V shed 10 bases, J shed 0 bases, and the junction held 7 bases outside the gene matches. CDR3 length: 15 amino acids. Germline loops: CDR1 SNHLY, CDR2 FYNNEI. Here the CDR3 DNA reads TGTGCCATTGGGACAGGGCGGCTCTCTGGAAACACCATATATTTT. Translated: CAIGTGRLSGNTIYF.

This chain connects TRBV5-1 to TRBJ2-1; unclear D gene. CDR3 length: 12 residues. The V and J ends lost 1 base and 5 bases respectively, with 4 bases between them. Per the germline V gene, CDR1 is SGHRS and CDR2 is YFSETQ. CDR3: CASSLLDNEQFF. The DNA for the CDR3 is TGCGCCAGCAGCTTGTTGGACAATGAGCAGTTCTTC.

The sample holds one count of this clone. The V and J genes are TRBV29-1 and TRBJ2-2, with D unclear. Between the trimmed V and J ends, which lost 7 bases and 6 bases, there was a span of 12 bases. The germline V gene has CDR1 SQVTM and CDR2 ANQGSEA. This CDR3 has 12 residues. The CDR3 loop reads CSARKDAGELFF. The CDR3 nucleotides are TGCAGCGCAAGAAAGGACGCCGGGGAGCTGTTTTTT.

The chain carries TRBV7-9 and TRBJ2-2, with no clear D. The V end was cut by 3 bases, the J end by 5 bases, with 1 base between. Germline V lookup: CDR1 SEHNR, CDR2 FQNEAQ (reference sequence). This CDR3 spans 11 amino acids. The CDR3 bases are TGTGCCAGCAGCTTGACCGGGGAGCTGTTTTTT. Its translation: CASSLTGELFF.

This clone was found once. V usage is TRBV11-1 and J usage is TRBJ2-7; 9 bases map to TRBD2. Germline V gene sequence: CDR1 SGHAT, CDR2 FQDESV (reference sequence). This CDR3 contains 16 residues. J was trimmed by 4 bases and V by 1 base; bases with no gene match: 8. The CDR3 sequence: CASSLVLAGDWYEQYF. Written as DNA, the CDR3 is TGTGCCAGCAGCTTAGTTTTAGCGGGAGATTGGTACGAGCAGTACTTC.

This clone was counted a single time. The chain uses TRBV7-8 and TRBJ1-6; D call uncertain. CDR3 length: 19 amino acids. Trimming stripped 0 bases from V and 0 bases from J, with 15 bases between. Germline CDR1 and CDR2: SGHVS and FQNEAQ. CDR3: CASSLATLAGSSYNSPLHF. As DNA, the CDR3 is TGTGCCAGCAGCTTAGCAACGTTGGCGGGAAGCTCCTATAATTCACCCCTCCACTTT.

The chain uses TRBV7-9 and TRBJ2-1; D might be TRBD2 (5 bases). Germline V gene data show CDR1 as SEHNR and CDR2 as FQNEAQ (reference sequence). This CDR3 has 17 amino acids. V was clipped by 3 bases and J by 4 bases, with 19 bases between them. In nucleotides, the CDR3 is TGTGCCAGCAGCTTTCTCGACGGGGAAACACCTTACAATGAGCAGTTCTTC. Residues: CASSFLDGETPYNEQFF.

This chain links TRBV5-6 with TRBJ1-1; TRBD1 matches at 9 bases. The V segment lost 4 bases and the J segment 5 bases; nucleotides outside the gene matches: 9. Germline V gene lookup returns CDR1 SGHDT and CDR2 YYEEEE. The CDR3 sequence is 15 residues long. The DNA for the CDR3 is TGTGCCAGCAGCGCCCTGGGACAGGGTGAAACTGAAGCTTTCTTT. Protein sequence: CASSALGQGETEAFF.

This clone was seen a few times. The gene calls are TRBV10-2 and TRBJ1-1; TRBD1 is a possible D gene (6 bases). Germline values: CDR1 WSHSY, CDR2 SAAADI. V lost 6 bases and J 8 bases, leaving 10 bases between the germline ends. The CDR3 is made up of 11 amino acids. CDR3 residues: CASREQGEAFF. For the CDR3, the DNA is TGCGCCAGCAGAGAACAGGGCGAAGCTTTCTTT.

The J gene is TRBJ2-1, the V gene TRBV6-5; the D gene is possibly TRBD1 (6 bases). CDR3 size: 14 residues. CDR1 is MNHEY, CDR2 SVGAGI, per germline. The V end lost 3 bases, the J end lost 6 bases, and 12 bases lay between the germline ends. This chain's CDR3 is CASSYGWGRNEQFF. Here the CDR3 DNA reads TGTGCCAGCAGTTATGGGTGGGGGCGCAATGAGCAGTTCTTC.

The J gene is TRBJ1-1, the V gene TRBV30; D ambiguous. V lost 4 bases to trimming and J lost 1 base, with 4 bases between them. The CDR3 has 11 residues. CDR1 is GTSNPN and CDR2 is SVGIG in the germline V gene (reference sequence). The DNA for the CDR3 is TGTGCCTGGATGTGGAACACTGAAGCTTTCTTT. Translated, it gives CAWMWNTEAFF. Complete variable domain (other parts from reference TRBV30 and TRBJ1-1): SQTIHQWPATLVQPVGSPLSLECTVEGTSNPNLYWYRQAAGRGLQLLFYSVGIGQISSEVPQNLSASRPQDRQFILSSKKLLLSDSGFYLCAWMWNTEAFFGQGTRLTVV.

The V gene is TRBV13, the J gene TRBJ2-7, with 7 positions matching TRBD1. J was trimmed by 12 bases and V by 0 bases; bases with no gene match: 5. Germline lookup yields CDR1 PRHDT and CDR2 FYEKMQ (reference sequence). The CDR3 has 12 amino acids. DNA for the CDR3: TGTGCCAGCAGCTTAGGAGGGGGCACCTTGTACGTC. It specifies CASSLGGGTLYV.

This clone was detected only a few times. The chain joins TRBV5-4 to TRBJ1-5, with 9 nucleotides matching TRBD1. Germline-derived CDR1 and CDR2 are SGHNT and YYREEE (reference sequence). V dropped 3 bases and J dropped 5; count of bases not matched to a gene: 0. The CDR3 runs 13 residues. CDR3 loop: CASSWTGDQPQHF. Written as DNA, the CDR3 is TGTGCCAGCAGCTGGACAGGGGATCAGCCCCAGCATTTT.

The chain employs TRBV4-1 and TRBJ2-1; D is undetermined. The CDR3 spans 14 residues. The V and J ends lost 4 bases and 4 bases respectively, with 11 bases between them. The germline V gene encodes CDR1 MGHRA and CDR2 YSYEKL. The CDR3 DNA follows: TGCGCCAGCAGCCTTCAAACAGTTTACAATGAGCAGTTCTTC. It codes for CASSLQTVYNEQFF.

The chain combines TRBV9 with TRBJ1-6; D perhaps matches TRBD1 (5 bases). CDR1 is SGDLS and CDR2 is YYNGEE in the germline V gene. V lost 3 bases and J 0 bases, leaving 13 bases between the germline ends. The CDR3 spans 17 residues. The CDR3, as DNA: TGTGCCAGCAGCGCCTCCGGGGCTAGCTCCTATAATTCACCCCTCCACTTT. Translation gives CASSASGASSYNSPLHF.

This rearrangement joins TRBV4-3 to TRBJ1-5; D unresolved. The CDR3 contains 15 residues. V lost 2 bases, J lost 4 bases, and 12 bases lay in between. CDR1 and CDR2 from the germline V gene are LGHNA and YSLEER. The DNA for the CDR3 is TGCGCCAGCAGCCAATGGGCCGCTTCGAATCAGCCCCAGCATTTT. This gives the protein CASSQWAASNQPQHF.

V and J are TRBV7-8 and TRBJ1-2, with a tentative D call TRBD1 (6 bases). Germline-derived CDR1 and CDR2 are SGHVS and FQNEAQ. With 5 bases removed from V and 3 bases from J, the gap between germline ends came to 16 bases. There are 15 residues in the CDR3. Here the CDR3 DNA reads TGTGCCAGCAGCCTTACAGGGTCCTCCCACTATGGCTACACCTTC. It is translated as CASSLTGSSHYGYTF.

The chain couples TRBV7-8 to TRBJ2-7; unclear D gene. The germline V gene has CDR1 SGHVS and CDR2 FQNEAQ. The CDR3 consists of 15 residues. V was cut by 6 bases and J by 5 bases, with 20 bases left in between. The CDR3 region is CASSYSRAPVDEQYF. The CDR3 bases are TGTGCCAGCAGTTACTCTCGCGCCCCGGTCGACGAGCAGTACTTC.

This clone came up a few times. The chain uses TRBV30 and TRBJ2-3; 9 bases map to TRBD1. CDR3 length: 14 amino acids. V was clipped by 2 bases and J by 6 bases; unmatched bases: 6. Per the germline V gene, CDR1 is GTSNPN and CDR2 is SVGIG (reference sequence). Here the CDR3 DNA reads TGTGCCTGGAGTACTGGGACAGGGTCGGATACGCAGTATTTT. It encodes CAWSTGTGSDTQYF.

CDR3 bases: TGTGCCAGCAGGGGCTCGCCAGGGAAGGAGATCGGTGAGCAGTTCTTC. This gives the protein CASRGSPGKEIGEQFF. The gene calls are TRBV9 and TRBJ2-1; possibly TRBD1 for D (5 bases). Germline CDR1 SGDLS, CDR2 YYNGEE. The CDR3 loop spans 16 amino acids. Trimming stripped 5 bases from V and 9 bases from J, with 24 bases between.

This clone came up once. The rearrangement uses TRBV5-1 and TRBJ1-2; 9 bases align to TRBD1. This CDR3 has 15 residues. The germline V gene encodes CDR1 SGHRS and CDR2 YFSETQ. The trim removed 0 bases at V and 6 bases at J, leaving 6 bases unmatched. CDR3 amino acids: CASSLGDRVFDGYTF. DNA for the CDR3: TGCGCCAGCAGCTTGGGGGACAGGGTGTTCGATGGCTACACCTTC.

The chain couples TRBV7-8 to TRBJ1-5; 8 nucleotides match TRBD1. The CDR3 sequence is 15 residues long. Germline values: CDR1 SGHVS, CDR2 FQNEAQ. The V segment lost 2 bases and the J segment 5 bases; nucleotides outside the gene matches: 5. CDR3 coding DNA: TGTGCCAGCAGCTTAAAGGACAGGGTCCATCAGCCCCAGCATTTT. Its translation is CASSLKDRVHQPQHF.